Listed here is a single T cell receptor beta chain. This clonotype was counted ten times or more. The antigen it recognizes is unknown. The record has no base qualities; no much larger clone is one base away. Libraries of naive CD8 T cells were built from about 19,000 to 1,100,000 sorted cells, with 10%, 30% or 50% of the purified RNA used. On a BD FACSAria II, naive CD8 T cells were FACS-sorted as CD8+CD4-CCR7+CD45RA+ and collected into RLT Plus buffer. Approximately 9 TCR copies' worth of Jurkat RNA were spiked into roughly 19,000-1,000,000 naive CD8 T cell samples to test detection sensitivity. Enrichment of CD8 T cells was done with RosetteSep CD8+ T Cell Enrichment Cocktail plus Ficoll-Paque, and ACK red cell lysis came afterward. This record belongs to a study of molecular identifiers for immune sequencing clone quantification (dated by TCRdb to the late 2010s). Turning to the overall study: For a replicate experiment, RNA from around 20,000 or 100,000 naive CD8 T cells was divided into five aliquots, of which four were sequenced. CD8 T cells were used in a methods study to benchmark molecular-identifier clustering-based TCR repertoire sequencing (MIDCIRS) and TCR RNA copy counting. Overall results and qualifications from the work: The naive libraries included spiked-in Jurkat TCR RNA (around 9 copies' worth), and this Jurkat TCR RNA is not part of the donor repertoire. In CMV-specific effector cells, over 97% of molecules were held by clones above 20 RNA copies, whereas under 1% of molecules were held by such clones in naive cells. When barcode sub-clustering was left out, chimeric consensus sequences inflated TCR diversity, with chimeras reaching as high as 47%. Highly expanded clone sizes could be underestimated because identical TCR molecules may share a barcode. Modeling indicated roughly 3.3 TCR RNA copies recovered per cell, compared with 7.5 to 10 by digital PCR, which implies a capture efficiency of approximately 30%. Spiked-in Jurkat TCR RNA equivalent to a single cell was reported to be detectable even among one million naive CD8 T cells.

The method behind the library was PCR. The reads were generated on a NextSeq 500. Bulk TCR libraries were generated as previously described, with the TCR primers listed in Table S5 used. Purification of total RNA was performed with the Qiagen AllPrep DNA/RNA kit. Before any analysis, reads coming from multiple sequencing runs of the same library were combined into one pool. The authors processed their data as follows. Reads were retained only if the reads had an exact TCR constant sequence, and the retained reads were trimmed to 150 nt and grouped according to their 12-nt molecular barcodes. Reads inside each barcode group were sub-clustered using a 15% Levenshtein threshold, and a quality-weighted consensus sequence was constructed for each RNA molecule. Non-functional sequences were discarded, and so were lower-count sequences lying one edit away from another sequence. Barcode sub-clusters with fewer than 20% of the maximum read count were removed, based on fitting two negative binomial distributions. TCRdb redid the processing of the public reads, applying fastp at Q25 and MiXCR, and retained in-frame beta chains. Records with the same CDR3 protein are collapsed into one entry carrying the most frequent genes and DNA. The V and J calls reflect TCRdb's pipeline rather than the authors' work. This sample lists about 97,000 distinct CDR3 sequences; 20% to 25% were detected once. The ten most abundant clones make up 0.85% to 0.95% of the sample.

The sample comprised naive CD8+ T cells from blood, with Jurkat cell RNA spiked in. Taken with the paper, the label for cell subset or site translates to: FACS-sorted CD8+CD4-CCR7+CD45RA+ naive T cells. The TCR originated in a human donor in good health. Some libraries in this study had Jurkat cell RNA spiked in.

CDR3 reads: CASTEAGQHYNSPLHF. In nucleotide form, the sequence is TGTGCCAGCACCGAAGCGGGACAGCACTATAATTCACCCCTCCACTTT. The chain is made from TRBV27 and TRBJ1-6, and TRBD1 matches 7 of the central bases. V has 7 bases trimmed and J has 3 bases trimmed; junction bases matching no gene number 9. Sequences MNHEY (CDR1) and SMNVEV (CDR2) are obtained from the germline V gene (reference sequence). From the cysteine up to the phenylalanine, the CDR3 has a length of 16 residues. Solely the CDR3 DNA is kept, with 48 bases framed from the first base.